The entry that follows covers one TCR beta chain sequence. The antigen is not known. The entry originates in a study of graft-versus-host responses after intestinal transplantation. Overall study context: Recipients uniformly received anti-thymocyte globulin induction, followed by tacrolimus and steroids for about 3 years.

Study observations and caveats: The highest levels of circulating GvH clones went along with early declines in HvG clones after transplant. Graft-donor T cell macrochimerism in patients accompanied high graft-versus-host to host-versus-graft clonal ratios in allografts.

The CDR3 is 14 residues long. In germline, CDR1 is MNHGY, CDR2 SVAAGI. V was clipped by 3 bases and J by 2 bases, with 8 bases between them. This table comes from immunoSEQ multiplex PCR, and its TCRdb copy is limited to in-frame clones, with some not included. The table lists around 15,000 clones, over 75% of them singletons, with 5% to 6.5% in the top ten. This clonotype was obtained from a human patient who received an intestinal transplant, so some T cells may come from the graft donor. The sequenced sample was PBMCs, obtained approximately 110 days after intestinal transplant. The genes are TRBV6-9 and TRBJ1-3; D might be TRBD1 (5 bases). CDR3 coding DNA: TGTGCCAGCAGTTACGGGGCGGCTGGAAACACCATATATTTT. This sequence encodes CASSYGAAGNTIYF.